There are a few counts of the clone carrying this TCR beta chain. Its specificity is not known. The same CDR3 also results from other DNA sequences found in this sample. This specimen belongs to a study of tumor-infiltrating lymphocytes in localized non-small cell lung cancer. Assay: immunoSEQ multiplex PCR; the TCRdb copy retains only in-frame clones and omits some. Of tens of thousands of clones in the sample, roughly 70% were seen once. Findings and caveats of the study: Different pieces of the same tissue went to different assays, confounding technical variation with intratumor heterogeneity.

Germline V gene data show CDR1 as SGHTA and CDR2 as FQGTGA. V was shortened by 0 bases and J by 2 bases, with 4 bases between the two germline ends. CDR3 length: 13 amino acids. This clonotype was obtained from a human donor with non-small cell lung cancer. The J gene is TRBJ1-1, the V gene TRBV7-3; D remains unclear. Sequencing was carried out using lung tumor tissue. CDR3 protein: CASSLTPNTEAFF. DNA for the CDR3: TGTGCCAGCAGCTTAACACCAAACACTGAAGCTTTCTTT.